These T cell receptor beta chains were read from a single sample in a study of post-analysis software for immune sequencing data. TCRdb processed the PCR reads anew with MiXCR; each CDR3 protein has one entry. The sample gives approximately 440,000 distinct CDR3 sequences, 45% of which show up once; 9.5% to 13% is in the top ten. Sample: blood. The receptors were sampled from a girl aged 10 to 17 with multiple sclerosis. CDR3s include the opening cysteine and the closing phenylalanine or tryptophan. A D gene is named only where the DNA matches it firmly. For some rows the clone size is stated as once, few or many, or as a class when expanded; others skip it.

clone size	V gene	J gene	D gene	CDR3 DNA	CDR3 protein
NA	TRBV28	TRBJ2-7	NA	TGTGCCAGCAGTGGTGCAGGGAGCTACGAGCAGTACTTC	CASSGAGSYEQYF
NA	TRBV28	TRBJ1-2	NA	TGTGCCAGCAGTCGGTCGACAGTGAGCCTTGGCTACACCTTC	CASSRSTVSLGYTF
NA	TRBV20-1	TRBJ1-2	NA	TGCAGTGCTAGAGGGAGTGGAGGGGTGGTAACTAACTATGGCTACACCTTC	CSARGSGGVVTNYGYTF
NA	TRBV20-1	TRBJ1-2	NA	TGCAGTGCTAGAGATACGGGGACCGTCAACTATGGCTACACCTTC	CSARDTGTVNYGYTF
few	TRBV29-1	TRBJ2-7	TRBD1	TGCAGCGCCTCAGAAAGTACAGGGGAATACGAGCAGTACTTC	CSASESTGEYEQYF
NA	TRBV9	TRBJ2-1	NA	TGTGCCAGCAGCGTAGGGAGCAGCGATGAGCAGTTCTTC	CASSVGSSDEQFF
NA	TRBV7-9	TRBJ1-1	TRBD1	TGTGCCAGCAGGCTTCTGGGACAGGGAAACACTGAAGCTTTCTTT	CASRLLGQGNTEAFF
few	TRBV4-1	TRBJ2-7	NA	TGCGCCAGCAGCCAAGCAGCCGGGACGCCCTACGAGCAGTACTTC	CASSQAAGTPYEQYF
few	TRBV11-2	TRBJ2-1	NA	TGTGCCAGCAGCTCTAGATTCCTCGGAGATGAGCAGTTCTTC	CASSSRFLGDEQFF
NA	TRBV7-3	TRBJ2-1	TRBD2	TGTGCCAGCAGCCTCGGGAGGGCGTCCTACAATGGGCAGTTCTTC	CASSLGRASYNGQFF